Shown below are 26 T cell receptor beta chains from a single sample sequenced in a study of chemoradiotherapy in HPV16-positive cancers (dated by TCRdb to 2022 to 2024). Library preparation used the immunoSEQ multiplex PCR assay. The clones in this table, taken by TCRdb from immuneACCESS, are in-frame only. Not every clone is retained; where verified, under half of the shortfall comes from an unresolved V gene, and the cause of the rest is unknown. This sample gives about 4,000 clones in total; approximately 80% of them show up just once. Of the sample, around 9.3% falls within the top ten clones. The sample here was tumor tissue, taken from a patient who underwent chemoradiotherapy. The receptors originated from a human donor with HPV-associated anogenital cancer.

The chain employs TRBV9 and TRBJ2-7, with TRBD2 matching 8 bases. Germline CDR1 is SGDLS and CDR2 is YYNGEE. V lost 0 bases to trimming and J lost 7 bases; unmatched junction nucleotides: 12. This CDR3 contains 16 residues. CDR3: CASSVAPWTGGREQYF. Written as DNA, the CDR3 is TGTGCCAGCAGCGTAGCCCCGTGGACCGGCGGGAGGGAGCAGTACTTC. The entire variable domain, with the rest obtained from reference TRBV9 and TRBJ2-7, is as follows: DSGVTQTPKHLITATGQRVTLRCSPRSGDLSVYWYQQSLDQGLQFLIQYYNGEERAKGNILERFSAQQFPDLHSELNLSSLELGDSALYFCASSVAPWTGGREQYFGPGTRLTVT.

CDR3 DNA sequence: TGTGCCAGCAGTTTAGTGGACCGAATGAACACTGAAGCTTTCTTT. As protein: CASSLVDRMNTEAFF. The chain carries TRBV28 and TRBJ1-1; no firm D call. The CDR3 consists of 15 residues. CDR1 and CDR2 (germline): MDHEN, SYDVKM. Trimming stripped 2 bases from V and 0 bases from J, with 10 bases between.

The V and J genes are TRBV7-2 and TRBJ2-1; 9 nucleotides line up with TRBD2. J gave up 7 bases and V 3 bases, and 10 bases lay outside the gene matches. Germline lookup yields CDR1 SGHTA and CDR2 FQGNSA. CDR3 length: 16 residues. The CDR3 DNA sequence: TGTGCCAGCAGCTTTGGGTCGGGGAGCGGGGGGAATGAGCAGTTCTTC. Its protein product is CASSFGSGSGGNEQFF.

The chain carries TRBV2 and TRBJ1-5; D is perhaps TRBD1 (5 bases). CDR1 is SNHLY, CDR2 FYNNEI, per germline. Trimming took 6 bases from V and 0 from J, leaving 15 bases between them. The CDR3 has 16 residues. CDR3 sequence: CASSSRTPYSNQPQHF. CDR3 coding DNA: TGTGCCAGCAGCAGCAGGACACCATATAGCAATCAGCCCCAGCATTTT.

The chain has TRBV19 and TRBJ1-1, with TRBD1 as a possible D gene (5 bases). There are 15 residues in the CDR3. The V gene lost 6 bases and the J gene lost 1 base, with 15 bases spanning the gap. Germline assignment: CDR1 LNHDA and CDR2 SQIVND (reference sequence). The CDR3 DNA reads TGTGCCAGTAGCCTCATGGGGGGGAAGAACACTGAAGCTTTCTTT. Translation: CASSLMGGKNTEAFF.

This clone appeared a few times. The chain is built from TRBV6-6 and TRBJ1-5; 8 nucleotides line up with TRBD1. V lost 4 bases to trimming and J lost 0 bases; unmatched junction nucleotides: 2. CDR1 is MNHNY and CDR2 is SVGAGI in the germline V gene (reference sequence). The CDR3 runs to 15 residues. CDR3 loop: CASSWDRSSNQPQHF. CDR3 nucleotide sequence: TGTGCCAGCAGTTGGGACAGGTCTAGCAATCAGCCCCAGCATTTT.

The table lists this clone with a count of one. The chain employs TRBV5-1 and TRBJ2-6; D perhaps matches TRBD2 (6 bases). V was shortened by 3 bases and J by 2 bases, with 12 bases between the two germline ends. The germline V gene has CDR1 SGHRS and CDR2 YFSETQ. This CDR3 region has 16 residues. The CDR3 loop reads CASSWGRTPGANVLTF. CDR3 DNA: TGCGCCAGCAGCTGGGGGAGGACCCCTGGGGCCAACGTCCTGACTTTC.

This chain connects TRBV27 to TRBJ1-1, with 7 bases that match TRBD1. The germline gives CDR1 MNHEY, CDR2 SMNVEV (reference sequence). CDR3 length: 14 residues. J lost 4 bases, V lost 5 bases, and 7 bases had no gene match. In nucleotides, the CDR3 is TGTGCCAGCAGTCCGACAGGGAGGGGCACTGAAGCTTTCTTT. This encodes CASSPTGRGTEAFF.

This chain links TRBV7-3 with TRBJ2-2; 9 nucleotides line up with TRBD1. V trimming: 0 bases; J trimming: 3 bases; junction bases outside the gene matches: 8. This CDR3 region has 18 residues. CDR1 SGHTA and CDR2 FQGTGA come from the germline V gene. CDR3 protein: CASSLTPQGASYTGELFF. The DNA for the CDR3 is TGTGCCAGCAGCTTAACGCCACAGGGGGCCTCTTACACCGGGGAGCTGTTTTTT.

The V gene is TRBV7-9, the J gene TRBJ2-3; TRBD2 aligns across 12 bases. The ends lost 5 bases at V and 0 bases at J; junction bases unmatched: 0. The CDR3 extends over 15 amino acids. Germline lookup yields CDR1 SEHNR and CDR2 FQNEAQ (reference sequence). The CDR3 loop reads CASSGLAGSTDTQYF. The DNA of the CDR3 is TGTGCCAGCAGCGGACTAGCGGGAAGCACAGATACGCAGTATTTT.

This clone was counted between two and nine times. The chain uses TRBV30 and TRBJ2-7; 7 nucleotides align to TRBD1. Germline CDR1 GTSNPN, CDR2 SVGIG (reference sequence). After removal of 1 base from V and 2 bases from J, the junction contained 2 bases not matched to a gene. The CDR3 spans 13 residues. CDR3 coding DNA: TGTGCCTGGAGTGAGGGACAGACCTACGAGCAGTACTTC. Translating it yields CAWSEGQTYEQYF.

V gene TRBV28 combines with J gene TRBJ2-1; the D is unclear. Trimming removed 1 base at V and 10 bases at J, with 8 bases between. CDR1 MDHEN and CDR2 SYDVKM come from the germline V gene. The CDR3 is made up of 12 amino acids. The CDR3 loop is CASSLFQTEQFF. CDR3 bases: TGTGCCAGCAGTTTATTTCAGACAGAGCAGTTCTTC.

The chain has TRBV28 and TRBJ2-3; 12 bases align to TRBD2. This CDR3 contains 13 residues. V lost 7 bases, J lost 5 bases, and 1 base stayed unmatched. In germline, CDR1 is MDHEN, CDR2 SYDVKM. CDR3 in DNA: TGTGCCAGCAAGGGACTAGCGGGAGATACGCAGTATTTT. It translates to CASKGLAGDTQYF.

The rearrangement joins TRBV7-2 to TRBJ1-2; TRBD1 might be the D (5 bases). V was cut by 5 bases and J by 8 bases, with 12 bases left in between. The CDR3 covers 12 residues. In germline, CDR1 is SGHTA, CDR2 FQGNSA. The CDR3 DNA sequence: TGTGCCAGCAGCCCGATGGGGCAAGGCTACACCTTC. This sequence encodes CASSPMGQGYTF.

Only a few counts were recorded for this clone. This chain uses TRBV12-5 with TRBJ1-2; the D gene is possibly TRBD1 (6 bases). Germline V gene sequence: CDR1 LGHNT, CDR2 FRNRAP. Trimming removed 5 bases from V and 7 bases from J, with 14 bases in between. The CDR3 loop spans 13 amino acids. The CDR3 DNA reads as TGTGCTAGTGGTGCCCTAACAGGGCTTGGCTACACCTTC. Its translation is CASGALTGLGYTF.

The J gene is TRBJ2-5, the V gene TRBV5-6, with D uncertain. This CDR3 is 15 amino acids long. Looked up from germline, CDR1 is SGHDT and CDR2 is YYEEEE. V lost 1 base and J 5 bases, leaving 15 bases between the germline ends. The CDR3 sequence is CASSLIEGMEETQYF. The DNA for the CDR3 is TGTGCCAGCAGCTTGATTGAAGGTATGGAGGAGACCCAGTACTTC.

This clone was recorded a few times. The rearrangement uses TRBV6-1 and TRBJ2-7; the D gene is possibly TRBD2 (6 bases). Germline-derived CDR1 and CDR2 are MNHNS and SASEGT. The germline V and J ends were trimmed by 6 bases and 6 bases, with 12 bases remaining between them. The CDR3 spans 12 residues. This CDR3 is CASRDGAGEQYF. The CDR3 DNA follows: TGTGCCAGCAGGGACGGAGCGGGCGAGCAGTACTTC.

The CDR3: CASSSHSGGYNEQFF. CDR3 coding DNA: TGTGCCAGCAGTTCCCATAGCGGGGGATACAATGAGCAGTTCTTC. The chain has TRBV28 and TRBJ2-1, with 9 bases matching TRBD2. After removal of 4 bases from V and 4 bases from J, the junction contained 5 bases not matched to a gene. The CDR3 loop spans 15 amino acids. From germline, CDR1 is MDHEN and CDR2 SYDVKM.

This chain joins TRBV6-1 and TRBJ1-4; D ambiguous. CDR1 and CDR2 (germline): MNHNS, SASEGT. The CDR3 has 12 residues. Trimming stripped 8 bases from V and 8 bases from J, with 12 bases between. CDR3 in amino acids: CASGTSVEKLFF. Here the CDR3 DNA reads TGTGCCAGCGGAACTTCGGTGGAAAAACTGTTTTTT.

The count of this clone is one. The V and J genes are TRBV6-1 and TRBJ1-2; no firm D call. Germline V lookup: CDR1 MNHNS, CDR2 SASEGT. V was shortened by 1 base and J by 8 bases, with 5 bases between the two germline ends. The CDR3 runs to 11 residues. The CDR3 here is CASSEVRGYTF. For the CDR3, the DNA is TGTGCCAGCAGTGAAGTGAGGGGCTACACCTTC.

The rearrangement links TRBV2 to TRBJ1-5; the match to TRBD1 covers 7 bases. Germline CDR1 and CDR2: SNHLY and FYNNEI. V lost 6 bases to trimming and J lost 5 bases; unmatched junction nucleotides: 10. This CDR3 has 15 residues. The CDR3 DNA reads as TGTGCCAGCAGCGGAGATGACAGGGTTTATCAGCCCCAGCATTTT. It encodes CASSGDDRVYQPQHF.

This chain connects TRBV4-2 to TRBJ2-1; the D gene is possibly TRBD2 (7 bases). Germline V gene data show CDR1 as LGHNA and CDR2 as YNFKEQ. The CDR3 extends over 13 amino acids. V was pared by 4 bases and J by 15 bases, with 19 bases between. The CDR3 DNA is TGTGCCAGCAGCCGAGATGGGCGGGGGCCGGTGTTCTTC. Protein sequence: CASSRDGRGPVFF.

The rearrangement joins TRBV5-1 to TRBJ2-2; the match to TRBD2 covers 8 bases. Trimming took 4 bases from V and 4 from J; bases not matched to a gene: 6. CDR1 is SGHRS and CDR2 is YFSETQ in the germline V gene. The CDR3 extends over 15 amino acids. The CDR3 DNA sequence: TGCGCCAGCAGCCCTCGGGGGGGACGCACCGGGGAGCTGTTTTTT. Translation: CASSPRGGRTGELFF.

The rearrangement joins TRBV29-1 to TRBJ2-1, with D perhaps matching TRBD1 (6 bases). Germline CDR1 SQVTM, CDR2 ANQGSEA. CDR3 length: 13 residues. V was clipped by 7 bases and J by 3 bases, with 13 bases between them. The DNA of the CDR3 is TGCAGCGGGAGCAGGGGAAACTACAATGAGCAGTTCTTC. Protein product: CSGSRGNYNEQFF.

A remark on this clone: At the DNA level, this CDR3 is encoded by other sequences in the same sample as well. The chain is built from TRBV19 and TRBJ1-5, with a weak D call TRBD1 (6 bases). This CDR3 is 14 amino acids long. Trimming left V 7 bases short and J 4 bases short, with 14 bases between. Germline V gene sequence: CDR1 LNHDA, CDR2 SQIVND (reference sequence). This chain's CDR3 is CASTQGTINQPQHF. In DNA, the CDR3 is TGTGCCAGTACCCAGGGGACGATTAATCAGCCCCAGCATTTT.

The chain combines TRBV19 with TRBJ1-1; D call uncertain. The CDR3 is made up of 13 amino acids. With 8 bases removed from V and 5 bases from J, the gap between germline ends came to 15 bases. Germline CDR1 is LNHDA and CDR2 is SQIVND (reference sequence). The CDR3 DNA reads TGTGCCAGTCAAATGCCCCGTGGGACTGAAGCTTTCTTT. Amino acid sequence: CASQMPRGTEAFF. The variable domain in full, with the rest retrieved from reference TRBV19 and TRBJ1-1, is DGGITQSPKYLFRKEGQNVTLSCEQNLNHDAMYWYRQDPGQGLRLIYYSQIVNDFQKGDIAEGYSVSREKKESFPLTVTSAQKNPTAFYLCASQMPRGTEAFFGQGTRLTVV.